This note documents a single TCR beta chain sequence. Antigen specificity is unknown. The data originate from a study of OX40 agonist ivuxolimab in advanced cancers. The study, taken as a whole, reports: Expanded peripheral T-cell antigen specificity went undetermined.

Clones were sequenced by immunoSEQ multiplex PCR, and TCRdb holds only the in-frame ones, with some missing. This sample has approximately 87,000 clones, with roughly 90% found just once. The input for sequencing was CD4+ or CD8+ T cells sorted from blood, taken in a trial of the OX40 agonist ivuxolimab. The origin of this receptor is an adult with an advanced solid tumor such as melanoma, head and neck, liver or kidney cancer.

CDR3 residues: CASSPAGRSTDTQYF. DNA for the CDR3: TGTGCCAGCAGTCCAGCGGGAAGGAGCACAGATACGCAGTATTTT. The chain combines TRBV6-1 with TRBJ2-3; 7 bases agree with TRBD2. CDR1 and CDR2 from the germline V gene are MNHNS and SASEGT. The V gene end was trimmed by 5 bases and the J gene end by 0 bases; junction bases not matched to a gene: 5. The CDR3 consists of 15 residues.